The source of this T cell receptor beta chain is a study of Ad26.COV2.S vaccination and SARS-CoV-2 variants. The CDR3 contains 15 residues. With 3 bases removed from V and 0 bases from J, the gap between germline ends came to 9 bases. Germline CDR1 LGHDT, CDR2 YNNKEL (reference sequence). Profiled with immunoSEQ multiplex PCR; TCRdb holds only in-frame clones, not every one. The sample consists of 300,000 to 400,000 clones, about 88% of them appearing once. This clone appeared once. Treatment denoted: some 20 received Ad26.COV2.S at low or high dose, single or two shots; about five received placebo; per-sample allocation not given. The study sampled participants on day 63 after the first vaccine or placebo injection. Boston hosted the donor, who was an adult aged 18-55 years.

This chain links TRBV3-1 (or the pseudogene TRBV3-2) with TRBJ2-1, with D perhaps TRBD2 (5 bases). Sequences were derived from peripheral blood, sampled in a trial of Ad26.COV2.S vaccine versus placebo. The TCR comes from a person aged 18-65 years who received the Ad26.COV2.S COVID-19 vaccine or a placebo. Here the CDR3 reads CASSQRVSSYNEQFF. CDR3 DNA sequence: TGTGCCAGCAGCCAGAGGGTTAGCTCCTACAATGAGCAGTTCTTC.